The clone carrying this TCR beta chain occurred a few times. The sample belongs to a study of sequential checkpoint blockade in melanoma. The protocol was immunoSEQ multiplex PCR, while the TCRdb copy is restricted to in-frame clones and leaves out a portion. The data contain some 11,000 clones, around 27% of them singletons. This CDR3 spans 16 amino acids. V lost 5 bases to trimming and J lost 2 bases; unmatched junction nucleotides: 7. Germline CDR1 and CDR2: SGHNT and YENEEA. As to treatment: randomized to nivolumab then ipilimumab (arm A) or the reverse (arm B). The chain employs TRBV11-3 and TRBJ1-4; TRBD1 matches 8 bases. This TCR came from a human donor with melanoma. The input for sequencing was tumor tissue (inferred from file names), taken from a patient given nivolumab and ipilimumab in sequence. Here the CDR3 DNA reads TGTGCCAGCAGCAAGCAGACAGGGGCGACTAATGAAAAACTGTTTTTT. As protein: CASSKQTGATNEKLFF.